What follows are 18 T cell receptor beta chains derived from one specimen sequenced in a study of shared clonotypes between healthy human individuals. The method was immunoSEQ multiplex PCR; TCRdb's version includes in-frame clones alone and lacks a portion of them. The data contain 900,000 to 1,200,000 clones, around three quarters of them singletons. The sequenced sample was memory CD4+ T cells from PBMCs. Indicated subset: CD45RA-negative fraction. The receptors were gathered from a man between 18 and 29 years old in good health. Some clones in this sample may be carry-over from other donors' samples.

The chain links TRBV29-1 to TRBJ2-5; D is unclear. This CDR3 has 12 amino acids. Trimming cost V 4 bases and J 10 bases, with 16 bases left between them. The V gene's germline CDR1 is SQVTM and CDR2 ANQGSEA. The CDR3 DNA reads as TGCAGCGTTGTTCCGGACGATTATCTCCAGTACTTC. Amino acid sequence: CSVVPDDYLQYF.

The chain employs TRBV9 and TRBJ2-1, with a tentative D call TRBD2 (5 bases). Trimming stripped 0 bases from V and 4 bases from J, with 11 bases between. The CDR3 length is 15 residues. CDR1 and CDR2 (germline): SGDLS, YYNGEE. The CDR3 region is CASSVGGRTYNEQFF. As DNA, the CDR3 is TGTGCCAGCAGCGTAGGAGGGCGCACGTACAATGAGCAGTTCTTC.

The V call is TRBV11-1, the J call TRBJ1-1, with D uncertain. The CDR3 is 16 amino acids. Germline values: CDR1 SGHAT, CDR2 FQDESV (reference sequence). The V gene lost 4 bases and the J gene lost 6 bases, with 21 bases spanning the gap. CDR3 loop: CASSSERAPLPAEAFF. CDR3 coding DNA: TGTGCCAGCAGCTCCGAGCGAGCCCCCCTCCCCGCTGAAGCTTTCTTT.

The chain employs TRBV20-1 and TRBJ2-5, with no clear D. The J call may be incorrect, as the DNA end agrees better with TRBJ2-7. CDR1 is DFQATT, CDR2 SNEGSKA, per germline (reference sequence). This CDR3 is built from 9 residues. CDR3 protein: CSASYEQYF. CDR3 nucleotide sequence: TGCAGTGCTTCCTACGAGCAGTACTTC.

With regard to this clone: This may come from a read error, since a much larger clone is one base off. Other nucleotide sequences in the sample specify the same CDR3. This rearrangement joins TRBV28 to TRBJ1-5; D ambiguous. The CDR3 spans 12 residues. V was clipped by 6 bases and J by 0 bases, with 3 bases between them. Germline V lookup: CDR1 MDHEN, CDR2 SYDVKM. The CDR3 region has the DNA TGTGCCAGCAGCCCTAGCAATCAGCCCCAGCATTTT. Protein: CASSPSNQPQHF.

The chain uses TRBV15 and TRBJ2-2, with 11 bases matching TRBD2. The trim removed 4 bases at V and 7 bases at J, leaving 8 bases unmatched. The CDR3 runs 16 residues. CDR1 is LNHNV, CDR2 YYDKDF, per germline (reference sequence). CDR3 bases: TGTGCCACCAGCACACTAGCGGGAGAAGGGCACGGGGAGCTGTTTTTT. Its protein is CATSTLAGEGHGELFF.

This rearrangement joins TRBV7-8 to TRBJ2-2; 10 positions agree with TRBD2. Germline V lookup: CDR1 SGHVS, CDR2 FQNEAQ. The CDR3 spans 16 residues. Trimming cost V 7 bases and J 4 bases; bases outside gene matches: 9. The CDR3 is CASTGTSVRGTGELFF. The CDR3 bases are TGTGCCAGCACCGGGACTAGCGTTAGGGGCACCGGGGAGCTGTTTTTT.

This chain uses TRBV2 with TRBJ2-7; 15 bases map to TRBD2. The V gene's germline CDR1 is SNHLY and CDR2 FYNNEI. V was pared by 9 bases and J by 3 bases, with 0 bases of the junction left unmatched. CDR3 size: 13 residues. CDR3 DNA: TGTGCCAGGGGACTAGCGGGAGGCTACGAGCAGTACTTC. Protein product: CARGLAGGYEQYF.

The gene calls are TRBV5-6 and TRBJ2-5; D is perhaps TRBD1 (6 bases). CDR1 is SGHDT and CDR2 is YYEEEE in the germline V gene. V was pared by 7 bases and J by 4 bases, with 17 bases between. CDR3 length: 14 residues. The CDR3 sequence: CASVNRAVRETQYF. Here the CDR3 DNA reads TGTGCCAGCGTGAACAGGGCGGTACGAGAGACCCAGTACTTC.

This sequence joins TRBV28 and TRBJ2-1; 13 nucleotides match TRBD2. Germline CDR1 reads MDHEN; CDR2 reads SYDVKM. This CDR3 is 16 amino acids long. With V trimmed by 7 bases and J by 6 bases, 9 bases remained unmatched. CDR3 in amino acids: CASKKGGLAGSNEQFF. In DNA form, the CDR3 reads TGTGCCAGCAAGAAAGGGGGACTAGCGGGAAGCAATGAGCAGTTCTTC.

This rearrangement joins TRBV28 to TRBJ1-1, with a tentative D call TRBD1 (5 bases). This CDR3 has 15 amino acids. From germline, CDR1 is MDHEN and CDR2 SYDVKM. Trimming took 7 bases from V and 0 from J, leaving 15 bases between them. CDR3 coding DNA: TGTGCCAGCAAGAGAGTCCAGGGTATGAACACTGAAGCTTTCTTT. Translating gives CASKRVQGMNTEAFF.

CDR3 nucleotides: TGTGCCAGCTCACCCTTGGGCCCGGGACAGGGGAGGCGCGAGCAGTACTTC. It translates to CASSPLGPGQGRREQYF. V usage is TRBV18 and J usage is TRBJ2-7, with 10 positions matching TRBD1. J was trimmed by 6 bases and V by 3 bases; bases with no gene match: 14. CDR1 KGHSH and CDR2 LQKENI come from the germline V gene. CDR3 length: 17 amino acids. Complete variable domain (other parts from reference TRBV18 and TRBJ2-7): NAGVMQNPRHLVRRRGQEARLRCSPMKGHSHVYWYRQLPEEGLKFMVYLQKENIIDESGMPKERFSAEFPKEGPSILRIQQVVRGDSAAYFCASSPLGPGQGRREQYFGPGTRLTVT.

This clone came up many times. The V call is TRBV28, the J call TRBJ1-5; 9 bases fit TRBD1. The CDR3 contains 20 residues. Unmatched junction bases numbered 20, after V lost 6 bases and J lost 2 bases. Germline CDR1 reads MDHEN; CDR2 reads SYDVKM. CDR3: CASSWIRRDRVAMGNQPQHF. The CDR3 DNA reads as TGTGCCAGCAGCTGGATAAGGCGGGACAGGGTGGCCATGGGCAATCAGCCCCAGCATTTT.

V usage is TRBV9 and J usage is TRBJ2-3; 12 positions agree with TRBD2. CDR1 and CDR2 (germline): SGDLS, YYNGEE. The CDR3 has 15 amino acids. With V trimmed by 4 bases and J by 4 bases, 4 bases remained unmatched. This CDR3 is CASSPLAGGADTQYF. The CDR3 DNA is TGTGCCAGCAGCCCCCTAGCGGGAGGGGCAGATACGCAGTATTTT. The variable domain in full, completed from reference TRBV9 and TRBJ2-3, reads DSGVTQTPKHLITATGQRVTLRCSPRSGDLSVYWYQQSLDQGLQFLIQYYNGEERAKGNILERFSAQQFPDLHSELNLSSLELGDSALYFCASSPLAGGADTQYFGPGTRLTVL.

The table lists this clone with a count of one. CDR3 loop: CATLYGQGSGRNIQYF. CDR3 bases: TGTGCCACCCTCTATGGACAGGGATCGGGTAGGAACATTCAGTACTTC. This chain links TRBV6-6 with TRBJ2-4, with 8 bases aligning to TRBD1. V shed 10 bases and J 7 bases; nucleotides not matched to a gene: 18. The V gene's germline CDR1 is MNHNY and CDR2 SVGAGI (reference sequence). The CDR3 covers 16 residues.

The chain has TRBV5-5 and TRBJ1-2; no reliable D call. The germline V gene has CDR1 SGHKS and CDR2 YYEKEE (reference sequence). This CDR3 is built from 17 residues. Trimming took 4 bases from V and 1 from J, leaving 20 bases between them. CDR3 amino acids: CASSVRAAGDFNYGYTF. CDR3 coding DNA: TGTGCCAGCAGCGTCCGGGCCGCCGGCGATTTTAACTATGGCTACACCTTC.

The chain has TRBV2 and TRBJ1-4; D unresolved. From germline, CDR1 is SNHLY and CDR2 FYNNEI. This CDR3 has 11 amino acids. V lost 2 bases, J lost 8 bases, and 3 bases lay in between. CDR3 residues: CASSEMEKLFF. CDR3 bases: TGTGCCAGCAGTGAAATGGAAAAACTGTTTTTT.

The chain recombines TRBV28 with TRBJ1-5; unclear D gene. V lost 7 bases and J lost 7, with 11 bases in between. CDR1 is MDHEN, CDR2 SYDVKM, per germline. The CDR3 totals 12 residues. The CDR3 coding sequence is TGTGCCAGCATAAGGGTAGGGCAGCCCCAGCATTTT. Translated, it gives CASIRVGQPQHF.